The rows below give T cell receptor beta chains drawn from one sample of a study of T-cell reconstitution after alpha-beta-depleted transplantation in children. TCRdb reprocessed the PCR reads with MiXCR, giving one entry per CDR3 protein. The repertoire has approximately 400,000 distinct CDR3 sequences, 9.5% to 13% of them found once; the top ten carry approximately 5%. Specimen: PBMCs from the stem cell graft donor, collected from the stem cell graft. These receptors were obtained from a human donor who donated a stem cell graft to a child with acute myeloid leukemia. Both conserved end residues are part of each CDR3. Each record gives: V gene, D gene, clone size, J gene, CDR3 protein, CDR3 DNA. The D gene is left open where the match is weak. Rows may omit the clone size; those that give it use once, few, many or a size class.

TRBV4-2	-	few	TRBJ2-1	CASSQEAGDAHNEQFF	TGTGCCAGCAGCCAAGAGGCAGGGGACGCCCACAATGAGCAGTTCTTC
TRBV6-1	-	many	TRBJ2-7	CASMAVGYEQYF	TGTGCCAGCATGGCAGTTGGCTACGAGCAGTACTTC
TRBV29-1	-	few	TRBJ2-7	CSFRSTQGTEQYF	TGCAGCTTCCGATCTACCCAGGGGACCGAGCAGTACTTC
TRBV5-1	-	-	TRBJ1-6	CASSLSSQPPSPLHF	TGCGCCAGCAGCTTGTCTTCCCAGCCCCCTTCACCCCTCCACTTT
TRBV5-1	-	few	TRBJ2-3	CASSLTGPGTDTQYF	TGCGCCAGCAGCTTGACGGGACCTGGCACAGATACGCAGTATTTT
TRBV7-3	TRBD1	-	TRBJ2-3	CASSLTGQGTDTQYF	TGTGCCAGCAGCTTAACGGGACAGGGGACAGATACGCAGTATTTT
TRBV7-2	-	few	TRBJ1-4	CASSSRRGEEKLFF	TGTGCCAGCAGCTCGCGAAGAGGGGAAGAAAAACTGTTTTTT
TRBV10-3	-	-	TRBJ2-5	CAISGPRGEETQYF	TGTGCCATCAGCGGTCCCCGCGGGGAAGAGACCCAGTACTTC
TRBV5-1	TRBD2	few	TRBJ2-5	CASSFGTSGGETQYF	TGCGCCAGCAGCTTCGGGACTAGCGGGGGAGAGACCCAGTACTTC
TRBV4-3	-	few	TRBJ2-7	CASSQGTISEQYF	TGCGCCAGCAGCCAGGGGACAATCTCCGAGCAGTACTTC
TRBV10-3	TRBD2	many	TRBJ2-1	CAISALAGANNEQFF	TGTGCCATCAGTGCACTAGCGGGAGCAAACAATGAGCAGTTCTTC
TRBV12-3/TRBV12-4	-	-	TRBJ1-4	CAAKGGVNEKLFF	TGTGCCGCTAAGGGGGGAGTTAATGAAAAACTGTTTTTT
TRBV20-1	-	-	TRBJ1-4	CSAARTVREKLFF	TGCAGTGCGGCTAGGACAGTTCGGGAAAAACTGTTTTTT
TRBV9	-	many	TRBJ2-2	CASSVDPYRLNTGELFF	TGTGCCAGCAGCGTAGACCCATACAGGTTGAACACCGGGGAGCTGTTTTTT
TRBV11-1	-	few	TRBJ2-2	CASSFLLASNTGELFF	TGTGCCAGCAGCTTCCTCTTGGCCTCGAACACCGGGGAGCTGTTTTTT
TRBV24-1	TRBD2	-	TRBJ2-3	CATSGKREQYTDTQYF	TGTGCCACCAGTGGTAAGCGGGAGCAGTACACAGATACGCAGTATTTT
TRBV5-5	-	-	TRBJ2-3	CASSLGLEGGPFTDTQYF	TGTGCCAGCAGCTTGGGGTTAGAGGGGGGACCTTTCACAGATACGCAGTATTTT
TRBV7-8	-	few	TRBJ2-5	CASSWVGMFQETQYF	TGTGCCAGCAGCTGGGTAGGGATGTTCCAGGAGACCCAGTACTTC
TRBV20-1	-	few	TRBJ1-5	CSARDLAGESNQPQHF	TGCAGTGCTAGAGATCTTGCGGGGGAAAGCAATCAGCCCCAGCATTTT
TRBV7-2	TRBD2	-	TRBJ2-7	CASSLVSGRTHEQYF	TGTGCCAGCAGCTTAGTGAGCGGGAGGACCCACGAGCAGTACTTC
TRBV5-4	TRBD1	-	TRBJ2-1	CASSGKGQGRDEQFF	TGTGCCAGCAGCGGAAAAGGACAGGGGCGGGATGAGCAGTTCTTC